This T cell receptor (beta chain) was recovered during a study of T cells in Graves' hyperthyroidism and ophthalmopathy. Study at large: Peripheral blood was acquired at first diagnosis, ahead of any therapy whatsoever. Study-wide findings and caveats: Most thyroid-expanded clonotypes above 0.001 were also found in blood.

TCR beta CDR3 sequences were amplified from RNA transcripts. The HTBI primer set was used in a first-round RT-PCR of the TCR CDR3. TCRdb used MiXCR to reprocess the multiplex PCR reads, holding one entry per CDR3 protein. The repertoire includes over 700,000 distinct CDR3 sequences, 35% of them detected once, and less than 40% sits in the top ten. No ophthalmopathy progression within 18 months constituted stable Graves' hyperthyroidism. PBMCs were obtained from 10 ml fresh peripheral blood. Germline V gene sequence: CDR1 LNHNV, CDR2 YYDKDF (reference sequence). V was pared by 3 bases and J by 0 bases, with 4 bases of the junction left unmatched. CDR3 length equals 16 residues. Concerning this clonotype: Antigen: not known.

This clonotype was sampled from a middle-aged woman with Graves' hyperthyroidism. J is TRBJ2-3 and V is TRBV15; 9 bases fit TRBD2. The sample was blood. The CDR3 DNA is TGTGCCACCAGCAGGGAGACTAGCGGTAGCACAGATACGCAGTATTTT. This codes for CATSRETSGSTDTQYF.